One T cell receptor beta chain is described in this entry. The specificity of this receptor is unknown. Base qualities are not recorded, but no much larger clone differs from it by a single base. This sample is drawn from a study of cytomegalovirus exposure and HLA in healthy donors (dated by TCRdb to the late 2010s). Some background on the complete study: An earlier analysis of roughly 500 of the donors reported more than 250 Gb of sequence data and some 120 million unique TCR beta sequences from some 180 million T cells. Among some 400 genotyped donors of the cohort, an average of about 220,000 unique TCR beta nucleotide sequences was sequenced per donor, of which about 19% were non-productive. Roughly five DR-DQ haplotypes were handled as single units for association and clustering because linkage in the cohort was strong. Of the 350 to 450 genotyped donors, over 65% fell in the genetic ancestry cluster associated with self-reported Caucasian donors. To predict cytomegalovirus infection status, the study brought together high-throughput TCR immunosequencing, statistical association of individual TCRs with disease status, and machine learning. Every repertoire in the discovery cohort had been generated on one and the same sequencing platform. Typing coverage differed by locus: A, B, C, DRB1 and DQB1 were typed in about 620-640 donors, DQA1 in around 500, DPA1 in 600 to 610, and DPB1 in just under 480. The later analysis used no new phenotypic data to find candidate immune exposures, relying instead on TCR beta sequences and their occurrence across donors. An earlier analysis of 500 to 650 of the donors applied high-throughput TCR beta sequencing to assess whether each TCR beta V gene segment acted as functional or pseudogenic. To study patterns of TCR occurrence, a later analysis re-analyzed previously published TCR beta repertoires from around 660 donors and added high-resolution HLA genotyping. A later genetic analysis took genome-wide SNP genotypes for 398 of the 666 donors and used that subset as a discovery cohort. Class I and class II HLA loci were covered by the typing at four-digit resolution. Besides the first cohort of approximately 710 subjects, a separate validation cohort made up of about 120 different subjects was used. Approximately 300 gigabases of sequencing data and tens of millions of unique TCR sequences were included in an early release covering about 620 HLA-typed donors. Donor age, sex, ethnicity and CMV serostatus were compiled alongside the repertoire data. The study used immunosequencing to profile the T cell repertoires of more than 650 subjects and linked those repertoires to cytomegalovirus serostatus. The study aimed to test whether cataloging public T cell receptors could reveal signatures of past pathogen exposure. Study-level results and caveats: V-gene and J-gene trimming of TCR beta chains was associated with a missense DCLRE1C variant in a later genetic analysis, and the association was replicated in an independent cohort. A later analysis found that most CMV-associated TCR beta chains appeared HLA-restricted, with HLA associations seemingly driven largely by CMV exposure. Strong co-occurrence of HLA alleles, especially DR and DQ, made assigning TCR associations to individual alleles difficult. In a later analysis, several top co-occurrence clusters were reported to appear linked to parvovirus B19, influenza, CMV and Epstein-Barr virus. A cluster of highly shared sequence variants was judged likely to be a technical artifact of the sequencing pipeline. HLA typing was unavailable for some donors at each locus, so association tests used only the typed subset. According to a later analysis, TCR association rates differed among HLA loci, with DRB1 alleles showing the most associated TCRs and HLA-C alleles showing the fewest. Three of the identified cytomegalovirus-associated TCR beta chains were confirmed in vitro to be specific for cytomegalovirus antigens. Compared with equally common non-associated chains, HLA-associated TCR beta chains in a later analysis were more clonally expanded and had lower generation probabilities. Cytomegalovirus status was reported to be diagnosed by the classifier with high specificity and sensitivity in both the original and validation cohorts. Correlated functional status among segregating V segments might reflect linkage disequilibrium, but an unknown experimental factor could not be ruled out. Compared with the approximately 670-donor mean, donors in an Asian-associated ancestry cluster had fewer N-insertions in productive TCRs, according to a later genetic analysis. An earlier analysis of roughly 570 of the donors showed that most TCR beta V segments appeared in productive rearrangements either about 87% or about 30% of the time, which broadly matched IMGT annotations. The authors suggested that the approach could potentially be extended to other disease states and immunological phenotypes. A further reported finding was that TCR beta sequences accurately predicted the HLA-A and HLA-B alleles for most subjects in the first cohort. Immune exposure information for the cohort was limited to CMV serostatus. This cohort had only TCR beta chains sequenced, and the lack of alpha or paired-chain data limited which features could be detected. Most TCR sequences were seen in very few donors, while some public TCRs were found in many individuals. In a later analysis, 16,951 TCR beta sequences were associated with specific HLA alleles at a false discovery rate of 0.05. The study gave a list of over 150 TCR beta chains associated with cytomegalovirus. Some IMGT-functional V segments, including TRBV6-2 and TRBV6-3, could not be distinguished by the 87-base-pair reads and were therefore excluded. Because counts were too low, seventeen rarely observed V segments, including chromosome 9 orphons, were left out of the earlier analysis of some 600 of the donors. The presence/absence analyses assumed that sequencing depth was roughly uniform across donors, and that assumption may not be true.

In total, over 600 healthy bone marrow donors made up the cohort. At the time of sampling, every cohort member was nominally healthy, though immune exposures that went unrecorded were likely present. The donor was CMV seropositive and belonged to the group of over 250 seropositive cohort members. A peripheral blood sample was collected from each donor, and TCR beta sequencing was performed on peripheral blood mononuclear cells. Genomic DNA was extracted from the blood cell samples with the Qiagen DNeasy Blood Extraction Kit. The library was prepared using the immunoSEQ multiplex PCR assay. For the multiplex PCR, a mixture combining 60 forward primers for TCR Vbeta segments and 13 reverse primers for TCR Jbeta segments was used. The CDR3 region of rearranged TCR beta genes was amplified from genomic DNA by a multiplex PCR assay. Amplified TCR beta libraries were sequenced as 87-base-pair reads on the Illumina HiSeq System. From the authors' description of their analysis: A later analysis counted tens of millions of unique TCR beta chains across the 650 to 800 repertoires, and 10 million to 11 million of these chains were shared by at least two donors. A nearest-neighbor algorithm error-corrected the raw reads and collapsed the reads into unique sequences, merging closely related sequences to remove PCR and sequencing errors. To assign V, D and J gene segments, CDR3 sequences were aligned to IMGT reference sequences. Each retained sequence needed at least a six-nucleotide match to both a V gene segment and a J gene segment. A rearrangement counted as productive if the CDR3 had no stop codons and remained in frame with V and J, and every other rearrangement counted as non-productive. Following IMGT convention, CDR3 was defined as the stretch from the second conserved V-encoded cysteine up to the conserved J-encoded phenylalanine. Sequences without an unambiguous match to a single V gene segment were excluded from the earlier analysis of about 600 of the donors. In an earlier analysis of roughly 600 of the donors, a V segment was called functional when productive rearrangements were above 56.7%, and segregating when the standard deviation between donors exceeded 5%. A statistical classification framework was developed to diagnose cytomegalovirus status using the catalog of TCR beta chain sequences. In a later analysis, TCR nucleotide sequences were compared against IMGT/GENE-DB human TR gene sequences so that V and J genes could be assigned. A later analysis assigned CDR3 sequences and most-parsimonious VDJ recombination scenarios with the TCRdist pipeline. In a later analysis, every TCR beta chain was defined by the combination of its CDR3 amino acid sequence and its V-gene family, and reads without a unique V-gene family were dropped. As a way to deal with suspected cross-contamination and a sequencing artifact, a later analysis dropped approximately 590 nucleotide sequences that were highly shared and had low generation probability. In a later analysis, a clonal expansion index for each public chain was calculated from normalized within-repertoire ranks of inferred template counts. Generation probabilities in a later analysis came from a VDJ recombination model fitted to out-of-frame rearrangements, and those results were checked against IGoR. In a later analysis, hypergeometric tests were used to score TCR-TCR, TCR-HLA and TCR-CMV co-occurrence, with a repertoire-size bias correction applied to TCR pairs. In a later analysis, false discovery rates were estimated by permuting HLA or CMV assignments 20 times. In a later analysis, co-occurring TCRs were grouped using DBSCAN, and TCRdist sequence similarity was added for clustering within HLA-allele-positive subsets. For co-occurrence clustering, repertoires with fewer than 30,000 or more than 120,000 public chains were excluded, along with a handful of repertoires with anomalous nucleotide sharing. The clones in this table, taken by TCRdb from immuneACCESS, are in-frame only. Not every clone is retained; where verified, under half of the shortfall comes from an unresolved V gene, and the cause of the rest is unknown. V, J and clone size were drawn from that table, and D and trimming were deduced from the DNA. A total of some 97,000 clones appear in this sample, about 75% of them only once. The ten largest account for roughly 14% of the sample.

Spanning cysteine to phenylalanine, the CDR3 consists of 13 amino acids. Left in the record is the CDR3 DNA by itself, 39 bases read in frame from the first base. From the germline V gene, CDR1 is SNHLY and CDR2 is FYNNEI. Trimming at the junction amounts to 3 bases on V and 2 bases on J, and the germline ends lie 7 bases apart. This TCR was sampled from a male donor in good health and CMV-seropositive. Sequencing used PBMCs. The chain uses TRBV2 and TRBJ1-2, with TRBD1 tentatively as D gene (6 bases match). CDR3 reads: CASSEGHNYGYTF. The sequenced DNA: TGTGCCAGCAGTGAGGGACACAACTATGGCTACACCTTC.